This T cell receptor (beta chain) comes out of a study of blood T cell repertoires in COVID-19. Study in general: T cells, B-cell-depleted T cells, or PBMCs supplied cDNA or gDNA.

This clone was detected a few times. Per the germline V gene, CDR1 is WNHNN and CDR2 is SYGVQD (reference sequence). The CDR3 has 15 residues. Unmatched junction bases numbered 4, after V lost 2 bases and J lost 1 base. Original processing methods: Quantification of nucleated cells was approximated via reference gene primer amplification. Clones were sequenced by immunoSEQ multiplex PCR, and TCRdb holds only the in-frame ones, with some missing. V and J calls and clone size come straight from that table; D and trimming were deduced from the DNA. The repertoire has approximately 200,000 clones, 70% to 90% of them found once; the top ten carry 2.9%.

This receptor was identified in a man aged 50 or older who had recovered from COVID-19. The sample taken for sequencing was peripheral blood. This chain uses TRBV10-1 with TRBJ2-7; 8 bases are shared with TRBD2. CDR3 amino acids: CASSEERERSYEQYF. CDR3 nucleotide sequence: TGCGCCAGCAGTGAGGAGCGGGAGCGGTCCTACGAGCAGTACTTC.